This T cell receptor (beta chain) stems from a study of beta chain features in type 1 diabetes. In the study overall: Age, gender, cell numbers and subset yield matched between patients and controls. There were around 110 million sorted cells examined across all samples. Study-level points and caveats: Patients showed naive, central memory and Treg TCRB repertoires that appeared more similar than those of healthy donors.

Sequencing targeted expressed TCRB transcripts, as all isolated RNA had been reverse transcribed. TCRdb's table, derived via immunoSEQ multiplex PCR, lists solely in-frame clones and lacks some. This repertoire shows 250,000 to 350,000 clones, approximately 11% found once; its top ten account for roughly 0.014%. For this clone: Its antigen remains unknown.

The source of this sequence is a woman aged 25 to 39 in good health. What was sequenced was naive CD4+ T cells from blood.

The CDR3 loop reads CASTLDRDHTGELFF. The CDR3 nucleotides are TGTGCCAGCACCCTGGACAGGGACCACACCGGGGAGCTGTTTTTT. This chain connects TRBV6-5 to TRBJ2-2; 8 bases agree with TRBD1. V was pared by 7 bases and J by 3 bases, with 7 bases of the junction left unmatched. The germline CDR1 and CDR2 sequences are MNHEY and SVGAGI. CDR3 length: 15 amino acids.